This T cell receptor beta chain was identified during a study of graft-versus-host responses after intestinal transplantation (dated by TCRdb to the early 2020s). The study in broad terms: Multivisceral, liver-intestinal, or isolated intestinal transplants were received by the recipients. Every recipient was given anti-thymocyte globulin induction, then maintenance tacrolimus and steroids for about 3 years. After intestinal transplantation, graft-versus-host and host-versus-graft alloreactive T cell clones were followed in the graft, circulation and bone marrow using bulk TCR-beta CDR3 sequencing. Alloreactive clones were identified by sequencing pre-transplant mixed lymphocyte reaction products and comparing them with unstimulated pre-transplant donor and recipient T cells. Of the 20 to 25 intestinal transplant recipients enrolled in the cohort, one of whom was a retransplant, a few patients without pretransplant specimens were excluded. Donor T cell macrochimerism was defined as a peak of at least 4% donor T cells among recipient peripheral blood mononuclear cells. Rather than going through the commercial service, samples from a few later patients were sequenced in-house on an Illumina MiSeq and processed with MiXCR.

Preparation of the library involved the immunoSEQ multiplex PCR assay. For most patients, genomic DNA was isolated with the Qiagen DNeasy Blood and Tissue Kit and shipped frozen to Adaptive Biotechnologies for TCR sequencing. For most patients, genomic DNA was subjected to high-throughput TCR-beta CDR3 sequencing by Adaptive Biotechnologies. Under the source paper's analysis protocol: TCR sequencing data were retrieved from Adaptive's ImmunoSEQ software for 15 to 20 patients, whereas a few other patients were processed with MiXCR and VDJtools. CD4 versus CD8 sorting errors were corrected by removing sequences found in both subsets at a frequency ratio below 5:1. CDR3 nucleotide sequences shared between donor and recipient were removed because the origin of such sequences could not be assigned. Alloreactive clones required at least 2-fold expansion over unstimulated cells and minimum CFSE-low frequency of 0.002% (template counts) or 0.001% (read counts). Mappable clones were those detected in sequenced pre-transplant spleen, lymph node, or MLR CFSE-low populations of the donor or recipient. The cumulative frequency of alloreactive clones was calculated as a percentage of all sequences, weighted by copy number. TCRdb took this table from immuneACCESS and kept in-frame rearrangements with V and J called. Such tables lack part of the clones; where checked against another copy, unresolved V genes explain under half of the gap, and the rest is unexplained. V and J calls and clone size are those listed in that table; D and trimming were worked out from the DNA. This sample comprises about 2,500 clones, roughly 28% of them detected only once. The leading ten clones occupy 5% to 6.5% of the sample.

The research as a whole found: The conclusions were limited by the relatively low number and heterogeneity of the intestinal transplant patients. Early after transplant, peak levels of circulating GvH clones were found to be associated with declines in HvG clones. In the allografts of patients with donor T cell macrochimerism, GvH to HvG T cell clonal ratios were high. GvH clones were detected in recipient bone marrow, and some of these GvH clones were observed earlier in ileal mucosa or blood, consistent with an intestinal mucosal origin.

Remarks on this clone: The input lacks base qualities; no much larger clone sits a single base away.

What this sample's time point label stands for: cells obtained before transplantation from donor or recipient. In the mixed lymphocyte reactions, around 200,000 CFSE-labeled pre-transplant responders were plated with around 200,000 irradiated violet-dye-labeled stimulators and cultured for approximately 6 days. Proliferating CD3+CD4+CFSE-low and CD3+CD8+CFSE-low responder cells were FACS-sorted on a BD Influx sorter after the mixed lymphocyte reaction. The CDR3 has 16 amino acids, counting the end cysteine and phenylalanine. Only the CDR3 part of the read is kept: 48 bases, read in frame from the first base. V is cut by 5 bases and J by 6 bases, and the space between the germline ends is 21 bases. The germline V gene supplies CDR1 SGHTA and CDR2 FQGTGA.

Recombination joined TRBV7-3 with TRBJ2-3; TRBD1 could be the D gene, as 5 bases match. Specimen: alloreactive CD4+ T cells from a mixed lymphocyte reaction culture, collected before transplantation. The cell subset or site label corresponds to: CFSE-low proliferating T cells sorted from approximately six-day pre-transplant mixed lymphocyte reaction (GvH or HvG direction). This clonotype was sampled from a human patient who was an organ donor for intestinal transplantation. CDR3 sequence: CASSALLRSGIDTQYF. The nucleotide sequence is TGTGCCAGCAGCGCCCTTCTTAGGTCAGGGATTGATACGCAGTATTTT.